This TCR beta chain was profiled in a study of blood T cell repertoires in COVID-19. Germline V lookup: CDR1 SQVTM, CDR2 ANQGSEA. Trimming removed 4 bases from V and 0 bases from J, with 9 bases in between. The CDR3 consists of 13 residues. Authors' methods: For nucleated cells, counts were estimated from reference gene primer amplification. Generated by immunoSEQ multiplex PCR, the TCRdb table keeps only in-frame clones and is missing some. V and J calls and clone size come straight from that table; D and trimming were deduced from the DNA. The sample consists of over 200,000 clones, less than 90% of them appearing once.

The sequenced sample was peripheral blood. The rearrangement uses TRBV29-1 and TRBJ1-1; D may be TRBD1 (5 bases). The receptor was derived from a woman aged 80 or over with active or convalescent COVID-19. This chain's CDR3 is CSVGQHLNTEAFF. CDR3 nucleotides: TGCAGCGTTGGACAGCACCTGAACACTGAAGCTTTCTTT.